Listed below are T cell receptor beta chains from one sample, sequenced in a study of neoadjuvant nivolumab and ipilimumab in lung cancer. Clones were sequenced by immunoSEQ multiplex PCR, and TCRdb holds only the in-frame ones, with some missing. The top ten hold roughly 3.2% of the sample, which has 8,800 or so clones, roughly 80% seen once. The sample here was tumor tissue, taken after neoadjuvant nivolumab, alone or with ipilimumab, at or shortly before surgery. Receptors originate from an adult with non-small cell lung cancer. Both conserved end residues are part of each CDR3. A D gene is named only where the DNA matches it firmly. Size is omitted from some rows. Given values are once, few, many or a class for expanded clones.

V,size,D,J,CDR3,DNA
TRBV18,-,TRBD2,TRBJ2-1,CASSPPGLADNEQFF,TGTGCCAGCTCACCTCCGGGACTAGCGGACAATGAGCAGTTCTTC
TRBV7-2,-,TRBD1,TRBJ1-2,CASSHSTRTGRNGYTF,TGTGCCAGCAGCCATTCGACTAGGACAGGGAGGAATGGCTACACCTTC
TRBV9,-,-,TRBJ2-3,CASSPDSTDTQYF,TGTGCCAGCAGCCCGGACAGCACAGATACGCAGTATTTT
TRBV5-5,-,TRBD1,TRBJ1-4,CASTGTVSGEKLFF,TGCGCCAGCACCGGGACAGTGTCGGGTGAAAAACTGTTTTTT
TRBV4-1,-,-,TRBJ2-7,CASSQAPPQLNSEQYF,TGCGCCAGCAGCCAGGCCCCACCACAACTGAACTCCGAGCAGTACTTC
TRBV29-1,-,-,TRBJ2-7,CSVGFGFLQYF,TGCAGCGTTGGGTTTGGTTTCTTGCAGTACTTC
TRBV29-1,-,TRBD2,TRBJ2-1,CSVGTSGESSYNEQFF,TGCAGCGTTGGGACTAGCGGGGAAAGCTCCTACAATGAGCAGTTCTTC
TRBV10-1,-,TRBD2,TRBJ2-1,CASSGTSNGEQFF,TGCGCCAGCAGCGGGACTAGCAACGGTGAGCAGTTCTTC
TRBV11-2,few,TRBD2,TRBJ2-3,CASSLDLTSGDTDTQYF,TGTGCCAGCAGCTTAGATCTGACTAGCGGGGACACAGATACGCAGTATTTT
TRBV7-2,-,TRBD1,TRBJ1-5,CASTAGGTGNQPQHF,TGTGCCAGCACGGCAGGGGGGACGGGAAATCAGCCCCAGCATTTT
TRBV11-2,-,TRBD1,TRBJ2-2,CASSPPGQGSTNTGELFF,TGTGCCAGCAGCCCTCCGGGACAGGGATCCACGAACACCGGGGAGCTGTTTTTT
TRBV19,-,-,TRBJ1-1,CASSFRRGEAFF,TGTGCCAGTAGTTTCAGGCGGGGTGAAGCTTTCTTT
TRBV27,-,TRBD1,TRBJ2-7,CASSSHPGTGTYEQYF,TGTGCCAGCAGTTCTCACCCCGGGACAGGTACCTACGAGCAGTACTTC
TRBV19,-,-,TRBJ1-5,CASSIPGKDNQPQHF,TGTGCCAGTAGTATACCGGGGAAGGACAATCAGCCCCAGCATTTT
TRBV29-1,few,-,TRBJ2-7,CSVERGTGYEQYF,TGCAGCGTTGAGCGGGGAACGGGCTACGAGCAGTACTTC
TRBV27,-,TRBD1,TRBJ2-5,CASSRDRAGEETQYF,TGTGCCAGCAGTCGAGACAGGGCCGGGGAGGAGACCCAGTACTTC
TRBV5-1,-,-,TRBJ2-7,CASSRSGSTGEQYF,TGCGCCAGCAGTAGATCGGGATCAACCGGGGAGCAGTACTTC